This T cell receptor (beta chain) stems from a study of CD8 T cells in ankylosing spondylitis. Regarding the study as a whole: Roughly eight highly homologous variants made up a TCR beta motif that seemed to typify ankylosing spondylitis blood.

A single record per CDR3 protein comes from TCRdb applying MiXCR to the 5' RACE reads. The repertoire has approximately 300,000 distinct CDR3 sequences, 15% to 20% of them found once; the top ten carry less than 9.5%. On this clonotype itself: Antigen: not known.

Germline V gives CDR1 MNHEY, CDR2 SMNVEV (reference sequence). This CDR3 has 16 residues. Trimming took off 4 bases at V and 3 bases at J, with 15 bases between the two ends. The chain employs TRBV27 and TRBJ2-2; D is ambiguous. The sample comprised blood, either unsorted or a sorted T cell fraction (not recorded which). The sequence was collected from a male donor with ankylosing spondylitis or in good health (not recorded which). In DNA form, the CDR3 reads TGTGCCAGCAGTTCCCTATGGGGATCGGACACCGGGGAGCTGTTTTTT. Its protein is CASSSLWGSDTGELFF.